A selection of T cell receptor beta chains follows, all from one sample in a study of T cell responses to AZD1222 COVID-19 vaccine. Assay used: immunoSEQ multiplex PCR; TCRdb lists only in-frame clones, some missing. The sample has 92,000 or so clones, approximately 91% seen once. Here the sequenced sample was peripheral blood, taken 28 days after the second AZD1222 dose. The receptors come from an adult who received the AZD1222 COVID-19 vaccine. CDR3s include the opening cysteine and the closing phenylalanine or tryptophan. D genes are given only for firm matches.

V gene,J gene,D gene,CDR3 DNA,CDR3 protein
TRBV23-1,TRBJ1-3,-,TGCGCCAGCAGTCGGGCCACTGATCCTGGGGGGTTCGGTGGAAACACCATATATTTT,CASSRATDPGGFGGNTIYF
TRBV5-1,TRBJ1-2,-,TGCGCCAGCAGCTTTTTAGCCGGGGGGGCTTATAACTATGGCTACACCTTC,CASSFLAGGAYNYGYTF
TRBV9,TRBJ1-2,-,TGTGCCAGCAGCGTACAGGGAGGGGACTATGGCTACACCTTC,CASSVQGGDYGYTF
TRBV19,TRBJ1-4,TRBD1,TGTGCCAGTAGAACAACAGGGGATAATGAAAAACTGTTTTTT,CASRTTGDNEKLFF
TRBV19,TRBJ1-5,-,TGTGCCAGTAGAGACGCCCATGAATATAGCAATCAGCCCCAGCATTTT,CASRDAHEYSNQPQHF
TRBV5-1,TRBJ2-2,TRBD1,TGCGCCAGCAGCTTGATTTGGGACAGGGGGAACACCGGGGAGCTGTTTTTT,CASSLIWDRGNTGELFF
TRBV30,TRBJ2-7,-,TGTGCCTGGAGTATAAGAGCCTACGAGCAGTACTTC,CAWSIRAYEQYF
TRBV7-9,TRBJ1-6,-,TGTGCCAGCAGCTTAACGGACCCCTCTAATTCACCCCTCCACTTT,CASSLTDPSNSPLHF
TRBV18,TRBJ1-5,-,TGTGCCAGCTCACGGGCAGGTGGACAGCCCCAGCATTTT,CASSRAGGQPQHF
TRBV27,TRBJ1-2,TRBD1,TGTGCCAGCAGTCTCTCGCCGGGACAGGGCCTTGGCTACACCTTC,CASSLSPGQGLGYTF
TRBV28,TRBJ2-7,TRBD2,TGTGCCAGCCATACCCGGGGGGGGCCCAGCGAGCAGTACTTC,CASHTRGGPSEQYF